This T cell receptor (beta chain) was identified during a study of cytomegalovirus exposure and HLA in healthy donors. Trimming removed 10 bases at V and 6 bases at J, with 16 bases between. CDR1 is SGHVS, CDR2 FQNEAQ, per germline. The CDR3 has 13 amino acids. The PCR ran on 60 Vbeta and 13 Jbeta primers. Sequencing was performed with immunoSEQ multiplex PCR; in TCRdb, only in-frame clones are kept and a portion is missing. The data show 120,000 to 150,000 clones, 75% to 90% seen once. Sequenced material: PBMCs. The sequence derives from a young woman in good health and CMV-seronegative. J is TRBJ2-1 and V is TRBV7-8, with no clear D. For the CDR3, the DNA is TGTGCCACAGAGCTCTCTGGCGGCAATGAGCAGTTCTTC. Its translation is CATELSGGNEQFF.